This TCR beta chain was sequenced for a study of blood T cell repertoires in COVID-19. Study details: Whether acute or convalescent, the COVID-19 samples came from the United States, Italy and Spain. The cDNA or gDNA used as material had been derived from T cells, B-cell-depleted T cells, or PBMCs.

Germline CDR1 LNHNV, CDR2 YYDKDF (reference sequence). V dropped 3 bases and J dropped 3; count of bases not matched to a gene: 10. CDR3 length: 18 amino acids. Generated by immunoSEQ multiplex PCR, the TCRdb table keeps only in-frame clones and is missing some. Of under 130,000 clones listed, over 75% are singletons. The chain joins TRBV15 to TRBJ2-2, with TRBD2 matching 10 bases. The TCR comes from a man aged 50-59 years with acute or convalescent COVID-19. The source material was peripheral blood. Written as DNA, the CDR3 is TGTGCCACCAGCAGCGGCGGGCTAGCGGGGGACCACACCGGGGAGCTGTTTTTT. Translation gives CATSSGGLAGDHTGELFF.